These T cell receptor beta chains were read from a single sample in a study of T cell repertoires in cytomegalovirus infection. MiXCR was run by TCRdb on the reads, yielding one entry per CDR3 protein. The sample holds some 800,000 distinct CDR3 sequences, approximately 30% seen once. Their target antigens are unknown. Sequenced material: cultured CD8+ T cells from PBMCs, taken from culture after CMV antigen stimulation. The receptors were gathered from a human donor in good health (CMV status not recorded). Some clones in this sample may be carry-over from other donors' samples. CDR3s include the opening cysteine and the closing phenylalanine or tryptophan. The D gene is left open where the match is weak. Clone size is shown for a subset of rows, as once, few, many or a class of expanded clone.

clone size | J gene | V gene | D gene | CDR3 protein | CDR3 DNA
. | TRBJ2-7 | TRBV6-5 | TRBD1 | CASSYSQWAGTASYEQYF | TGTGCCAGCAGTTACTCCCAATGGGCCGGGACAGCGTCTTACGAGCAGTACTTC
few | TRBJ1-5 | TRBV28 | . | CASREQGEDQPQHF | TGTGCCAGCCGTGAGCAGGGTGAGGATCAGCCCCAGCATTTT
. | TRBJ1-1 | TRBV27 | . | CASSLYDSVASWTFF | TGTGCCAGCAGTTTATATGATTCGGTGGCCTCGTGGACTTTCTTT
. | TRBJ1-4 | TRBV27 | TRBD1 | CASSPGTGAWRTNEKLFF | TGTGCCAGCAGTCCCGGGACAGGGGCGTGGAGAACTAATGAAAAACTGTTTTTT
many | TRBJ2-2 | TRBV4-1 | . | CASSQDQDPGELFF | TGCGCCAGCAGCCAAGATCAGGATCCCGGGGAGCTGTTTTTT
. | TRBJ2-2 | TRBV29-1 | . | CSVVSGWNGELFF | TGCAGCGTTGTTTCGGGGTGGAACGGGGAGCTGTTTTTT
. | TRBJ1-1 | TRBV6-4 | . | CASSDSEGTEAFF | TGTGCCAGCAGTGACTCCGAGGGGACTGAAGCTTTCTTT
many | TRBJ1-5 | TRBV7-9 | . | CASSFQPNQPQHF | TGTGCCAGCAGCTTCCAGCCCAATCAGCCCCAGCATTTT
. | TRBJ2-2 | TRBV3-1 | . | CASSQPLRTGELFF | TGTGCCAGCAGCCAGCCCTTGCGGACCGGGGAGCTGTTTTTT
. | TRBJ1-3 | TRBV6-1 | . | CASSHRDPGNTIYF | TGTGCCAGCAGTCACCGGGACCCTGGAAACACCATATATTTT
. | TRBJ2-3 | TRBV6-1 | TRBD2 | CASSYSLAGDTDTQYF | TGTGCCAGCAGTTACTCACTAGCGGGGGACACAGATACGCAGTATTTT
few | TRBJ2-7 | TRBV3-1 | TRBD2 | CASSQDRVKVGLAGEQYF | TGTGCCAGCAGCCAAGACCGGGTGAAGGTAGGACTAGCGGGTGAGCAGTACTTC
. | TRBJ1-4 | TRBV27 | . | CASSPRGRGEKLFF | TGTGCCAGCAGTCCGAGGGGAAGGGGTGAAAAACTGTTTTTT
. | TRBJ2-3 | TRBV6-5 | TRBD2 | CASSYSVASGGKRANTDTQYF | TGTGCCAGCAGTTACTCGGTGGCTAGCGGGGGGAAGCGAGCTAACACAGATACGCAGTATTTT
. | TRBJ2-3 | TRBV3-1 | TRBD2 | CASSTALRLAGTDTQYF | TGTGCCAGCAGCACCGCCTTAAGACTAGCGGGCACAGATACGCAGTATTTT
. | TRBJ2-3 | TRBV5-1 | . | CASSLVGDADTQYF | TGCGCCAGCAGCTTGGTCGGTGATGCGGATACGCAGTATTTT
few | TRBJ2-3 | TRBV15 | TRBD1 | CATSSPRTGGYYTDTQYF | TGTGCCACCAGCAGCCCCAGGACAGGGGGGTACTACACAGATACGCAGTATTTT
. | TRBJ1-5 | TRBV6-2/TRBV6-3 | . | CASSTDASNQPQHF | TGTGCCAGCAGTACGGATGCTTCAAATCAGCCCCAGCATTTT
. | TRBJ1-4 | TRBV25-1 | TRBD1 | CASSMTGVNEGTNEKLFF | TGTGCCAGCAGTATGACAGGGGTAAACGAAGGGACTAATGAAAAACTGTTTTTT
. | TRBJ1-6 | TRBV19 | . | CASSTVVEDSPLHF | TGTGCCAGTAGTACCGTGGTGGAGGATTCACCCCTCCACTTT
. | TRBJ2-6 | TRBV6-5 | . | CASSYPREANSGANVLTF | TGTGCCAGCAGTTACCCCAGGGAGGCAAACTCTGGGGCCAACGTCCTGACTTTC
many | TRBJ2-1 | TRBV6-1 | TRBD1 | CASSRQGTYNEQFF | TGTGCCAGCAGTCGACAGGGAACCTACAATGAGCAGTTCTTC
. | TRBJ1-6 | TRBV19 | . | CASSLPGPSSYNSPLHF | TGTGCCAGTAGTCTACCGGGCCCGAGCTCCTATAATTCACCCCTCCACTTT
many | TRBJ2-1 | TRBV6-1 | . | CASSEDPGGTYNEQFF | TGTGCCAGCAGTGAAGATCCAGGGGGGACCTACAATGAGCAGTTCTTC
many | TRBJ2-1 | TRBV7-2 | . | CASSFFGFNEQFF | TGTGCCAGCAGCTTTTTCGGGTTCAATGAGCAGTTCTTC
few | TRBJ1-2 | TRBV19 | . | CASSWTGRANYGYTF | TGTGCCAGTAGTTGGACCGGGAGAGCTAACTATGGCTACACCTTC
. | TRBJ2-3 | TRBV12-3/TRBV12-4 | . | CASQTPMDTQYF | TGTGCCAGCCAGACCCCTATGGATACGCAGTATTTT
. | TRBJ1-2 | TRBV6-5 | . | CASSYSFFRGYGYTF | TGTGCCAGCAGTTACTCGTTCTTCAGGGGCTATGGCTACACCTTC
few | TRBJ2-4 | TRBV12-3/TRBV12-4 | . | CASSSLRNIQYF | TGTGCCAGCAGTTCTCTACGAAACATTCAGTACTTC
few | TRBJ2-2 | TRBV4-1 | . | CASSPGADTGELFF | TGCGCCAGCAGCCCGGGGGCGGACACCGGGGAGCTGTTTTTT
. | TRBJ2-1 | TRBV5-1 | . | CASSSLASGGNEQFF | TGCGCCAGCAGCTCGTTAGCCTCCGGAGGTAATGAGCAGTTCTTC
few | TRBJ2-5 | TRBV2 | . | CASSGDPGPQETQYF | TGTGCCAGCAGCGGGGACCCCGGACCCCAAGAGACCCAGTACTTC
few | TRBJ1-4 | TRBV9 | . | CASSVNTAYNEKLFF | TGTGCCAGCAGCGTAAACACGGCCTACAATGAAAAACTGTTTTTT
few | TRBJ1-5 | TRBV19 | . | CASSIRPYSNQPQHF | TGTGCCAGTAGTATCCGGCCGTATAGCAATCAGCCCCAGCATTTT
few | TRBJ1-1 | TRBV4-2 | . | CASSQGAGLEAFF | TGTGCCAGCAGCCAAGGAGCGGGACTTGAAGCTTTCTTT
few | TRBJ2-1 | TRBV6-2/TRBV6-3 | TRBD1 | CASEDRGNEQFF | TGTGCCAGCGAGGACAGGGGCAATGAGCAGTTCTTC
few | TRBJ1-5 | TRBV19 | . | CASSPWTGPSNQPQHF | TGTGCCAGTAGTCCATGGACGGGACCTAGCAATCAGCCCCAGCATTTT
. | TRBJ2-1 | TRBV6-1 | . | CASSLGQNLLDEQFF | TGTGCCAGCAGTTTAGGACAGAATTTGCTGGATGAGCAGTTCTTC
. | TRBJ2-4 | TRBV14 | TRBD2 | CASSQRTGGKNIQYF | TGTGCCAGCAGCCAAAGAACGGGGGGGAAAAACATTCAGTACTTC
many | TRBJ1-1 | TRBV7-9 | TRBD1 | CASSFGTGGLGNTEAFF | TGTGCCAGCAGCTTCGGGACAGGGGGCCTCGGGAACACTGAAGCTTTCTTT
. | TRBJ2-5 | TRBV7-6 | . | CASSQSGRGAETQYF | TGTGCCAGCAGCCAGTCGGGAAGAGGGGCAGAGACCCAGTACTTC
. | TRBJ2-5 | TRBV5-5 | . | CASSLRLLKTQYF | TGTGCCAGCAGCTTGCGGCTCCTGAAGACCCAGTACTTC
few | TRBJ1-1 | TRBV28 | . | CASSLQGWETEAFF | TGTGCCAGCAGTTTACAGGGGTGGGAGACTGAAGCTTTCTTT
few | TRBJ2-1 | TRBV6-5 | . | CASSYGVYNEQFF | TGTGCCAGCAGTTACGGCGTTTACAATGAGCAGTTCTTC
. | TRBJ2-1 | TRBV20-1 | . | CSARDRYSLPEQFF | TGCAGTGCTAGAGATCGATACAGTCTTCCCGAGCAGTTCTTC
. | TRBJ1-5 | TRBV20-1 | . | CSARDLRTDSNQPQHF | TGCAGTGCTAGAGATCTGCGGACAGATAGCAATCAGCCCCAGCATTTT
. | TRBJ2-1 | TRBV7-3 | . | CASSFLANYDEQFF | TGTGCCAGCAGCTTCCTAGCGAACTACGATGAGCAGTTCTTC
. | TRBJ1-1 | TRBV5-6 | TRBD1 | CASSLRGPGQNTEAFF | TGTGCCAGCAGCTTGAGGGGGCCGGGACAGAACACTGAAGCTTTCTTT
. | TRBJ1-2 | TRBV6-6 | TRBD1 | CASSYSGQGGYTF | TGTGCCAGCAGTTACTCTGGACAGGGCGGCTACACCTTC
. | TRBJ1-2 | TRBV29-1 | TRBD1 | CSVSGTGEDNYGYTF | TGCAGCGTTTCCGGGACAGGGGAGGATAACTATGGCTACACCTTC